The T cell receptor beta chain under discussion was sequenced for a study of shared clonotypes between healthy human individuals. Study outcomes and limitations: Rarefaction demonstrated incomplete sorted-subset sequencing despite large depth.

Sequencing used immunoSEQ multiplex PCR; TCRdb keeps in-frame clones, though not all of them. The repertoire holds almost 700,000 clones, 92% seen once, with 24% in the top ten. This clone was found once. Antigen unknown. Being one base from a much bigger clone, this may be a read error. Within the sample, other DNA sequences also encode this same CDR3. Trimming removed 0 bases from V and 5 bases from J; junction bases left unmatched: 0. Per germline, CDR1 SGHTS and CDR2 YDEGEE. The CDR3 is 15 amino acids. It was CD45RO-negative cells, positively selected for CCR7, that made up naive CD8 cells, with terminally differentiated effector memory CD45RA+ cells excluded.

This TCR was sampled from a man aged 30 to 45 in good health. Sequenced: naive CD8+ T cells sorted from blood. The chain employs TRBV5-8 and TRBJ2-1; 12 positions match TRBD2. Here the CDR3 reads CASSLGLAGDNEQFF. The CDR3 DNA reads TGTGCCAGCAGCTTGGGACTAGCGGGAGACAATGAGCAGTTCTTC.